This TCR beta chain was retrieved from a study of OX40 agonist ivuxolimab in advanced cancers. At the level of the study: Patients were infused with ivuxolimab every 2 weeks at 0.01 to 10 mg/kg. Partial responses were seen in three patients, one with hepatocellular carcinoma and two with cutaneous melanoma. Of mixed ages from about 23 to 90 and averaging about 65 years, the group was just under 85% male.

For this clone: No antigen is known for it.

V was pared by 2 bases and J by 2 bases, with 31 bases between. The CDR3 spans 21 residues. CDR1 is SGHRS, CDR2 YFSETQ, per germline. The data were produced by immunoSEQ multiplex PCR, yet TCRdb's version contains in-frame clones alone and is incomplete. The sample records 75,000 to 95,000 clones, about 88% being singletons. Study-wide findings and caveats: Expanded clones belonging to CD8+ T cells outnumbered, on average, those of CD4+.

The specimen comprised CD4+ or CD8+ T cells sorted from blood, sampled in a trial of the OX40 agonist ivuxolimab. The chain employs TRBV5-1 and TRBJ2-5, with D possibly TRBD2 on 6 matching bases. The receptor comes from an adult with an advanced solid tumor such as melanoma, head and neck, liver or kidney cancer. CDR3 DNA: TGCGCCAGCAGCTTACGCACACCTAAAACCGGGGGTTGGGGGTCGCAAGAGACCCAGTACTTC. Translated, it gives CASSLRTPKTGGWGSQETQYF.